The 21 T cell receptor beta chains in this list originate from one sample, sequenced in a study of blood T cell repertoires in COVID-19. Sequenced by immunoSEQ multiplex PCR; TCRdb stores in-frame clones only, minus some. The data hold roughly 700,000 clones, with about 90% observed a single time. The sequencing input was peripheral blood. All receptors derive from a woman under 30 with acute or convalescent COVID-19.

The chain uses TRBV3-1 (or the pseudogene TRBV3-2) and TRBJ1-5, with unresolved D. CDR1 and CDR2 from the germline V gene are LGHDT and YNNKEL (reference sequence). V lost 6 bases and J lost 1, with 7 bases in between. There are 13 residues in the CDR3. CDR3 nucleotides: TGTGCCAGCAGGGGAGGGAGCAATCAGCCCCAGCATTTT. It encodes CASRGGSNQPQHF.

The chain links TRBV5-1 to TRBJ1-1; D may be TRBD1 (6 bases). In germline, CDR1 is SGHRS, CDR2 YFSETQ. The CDR3 spans 14 residues. V was shortened by 5 bases and J by 1 base, with 12 bases between the two germline ends. The CDR3 nucleotides are TGCGCCAGCAGACTGACAGGAGGGAACACTGAAGCTTTCTTT. Amino acid sequence: CASRLTGGNTEAFF.

This chain connects TRBV4-3 to TRBJ2-1; weak D call: TRBD1 (6 bases). V shed 3 bases and J shed 3 bases, with 15 bases lying between them. This CDR3 is built from 16 residues. CDR1 LGHNA and CDR2 YSLEER come from the germline V gene. CDR3 bases: TGCGCCAGCAGCCAGACCTCACAGGGAGACTACAATGAGCAGTTCTTC. Encoded protein: CASSQTSQGDYNEQFF.

There are a few counts of this clone. The chain carries TRBV9 and TRBJ1-6; D remains ambiguous. The ends were cut back, 0 bases at V and 10 bases at J, with 11 bases in the middle. This CDR3 has 14 residues. Per germline, CDR1 SGDLS and CDR2 YYNGEE. CDR3: CASSVVAEKSPLHF. The CDR3, as DNA: TGTGCCAGCAGCGTAGTCGCAGAAAAGTCACCCCTCCACTTT.

The chain is built from TRBV7-2 and TRBJ1-6; 8 bases agree with TRBD1. J was trimmed by 2 bases and V by 6 bases; bases with no gene match: 9. Germline CDR1 reads SGHTA; CDR2 reads FQGNSA. The CDR3 spans 17 residues. The CDR3, as DNA: TGTGCCAGCAGTCCTGCAGGGGGCCAGACCTATAATTCACCCCTCCACTTT. The encoded protein is CASSPAGGQTYNSPLHF.

The gene calls are TRBV5-6 and TRBJ1-2, with TRBD1 as a possible D gene (5 bases). In germline, CDR1 is SGHDT, CDR2 YYEEEE. The CDR3 has 13 residues. With 1 base removed from V and 4 bases from J, the gap between germline ends came to 8 bases. CDR3 sequence: CASSLPGSYGYTF. Here the CDR3 DNA reads TGTGCCAGCAGCTTGCCAGGGTCCTATGGCTACACCTTC.

J is TRBJ2-7 and V is TRBV23-1; TRBD2 might be the D (6 bases). TRBV23-1 has ORF status, its function being uncertain. This CDR3 has 17 residues. Deletions cut 3 bases from V and 2 bases from J, with 20 bases between. CDR3 region: CASSHSRSGRNTYEQYF. CDR3 DNA: TGCGCCAGCAGTCACTCCCGGAGCGGGCGTAATACCTACGAGCAGTACTTC.

The genes are TRBV7-9 and TRBJ2-7, with TRBD1 matching 7 bases. Losses at the gene ends were 5 bases for V and 2 bases for J; bases not matched to a gene: 6. There are 14 residues in the CDR3. Looked up from germline, CDR1 is SEHNR and CDR2 is FQNEAQ (reference sequence). The CDR3 DNA follows: TGTGCCAGCAGCCTGACAGGGTATACCTACGAGCAGTACTTC. It is translated as CASSLTGYTYEQYF.

The V and J genes are TRBV4-3 and TRBJ2-3, with D possibly TRBD2 on 5 matching bases. Germline values: CDR1 LGHNA, CDR2 YSLEER. V was clipped by 4 bases and J by 2 bases, with 19 bases between them. This CDR3 contains 17 residues. In nucleotides, the CDR3 is TGCGCCAGCAGCCCCCTGGGCCGGGGTTCCCCCACAGATACGCAGTATTTT. Translating gives CASSPLGRGSPTDTQYF.

This clone was detected once. The J gene is TRBJ2-7, the V gene TRBV7-9; 8 bases agree with TRBD2. The CDR3 is 14 residues long. The trim removed 4 bases at V and 2 bases at J, leaving 4 bases unmatched. Germline CDR1 SEHNR, CDR2 FQNEAQ (reference sequence). CDR3 DNA: TGTGCCAGCAGCTCCGGGGGGGGCCCCTACGAGCAGTACTTC. This gives the protein CASSSGGGPYEQYF.

The genes are TRBV7-2 and TRBJ2-3, with 7 bases that match TRBD2. The germline V gene encodes CDR1 SGHTA and CDR2 FQGNSA. V shed 2 bases, J shed 4 bases, and the junction held 6 bases outside the gene matches. This CDR3 comprises 15 residues. The CDR3 sequence: CASSLYAGDPDTQYF. Here the CDR3 DNA reads TGTGCCAGCAGCTTATACGCGGGGGACCCAGATACGCAGTATTTT.

The chain employs TRBV29-1 and TRBJ1-2; TRBD1 is a possible D gene (6 bases). V was trimmed by 5 bases and J by 6 bases, leaving 13 bases between them. The germline V gene has CDR1 SQVTM and CDR2 ANQGSEA. The CDR3 loop spans 12 amino acids. The CDR3 reads CSVTPGADGYTF. DNA for the CDR3: TGCAGCGTTACCCCAGGGGCCGATGGCTACACCTTC.

The V and J genes are TRBV6-5 and TRBJ1-2; the D is unclear. The CDR3 extends over 14 amino acids. CDR1 is MNHEY and CDR2 is SVGAGI in the germline V gene. The V end lost 5 bases, the J end lost 5 bases, and 15 bases lay between the germline ends. The CDR3 region has the DNA TGTGCCAGCAGTCCCCCCGGTCCCCCTTATGGCTACACCTTC. Its translation is CASSPPGPPYGYTF.

The V call is TRBV6-5, the J call TRBJ1-1; 8 bases align to TRBD1. There are 13 residues in the CDR3. V lost 4 bases to trimming and J lost 12 bases; unmatched junction nucleotides: 10. The germline gives CDR1 MNHEY, CDR2 SVGAGI. CDR3 nucleotide sequence: TGTGCCAGCAGTTTCAGGACAGGGTTTGGAACTTTCTTT. Residues: CASSFRTGFGTFF.

The chain combines TRBV7-2 with TRBJ2-7; 11 positions match TRBD2. Germline CDR1 and CDR2: SGHTA and FQGNSA. The CDR3 has 15 residues. V lost 4 bases to trimming and J lost 2 bases; unmatched junction nucleotides: 4. Here the CDR3 DNA reads TGTGCCAGCAGCTATACTAGCGGGGGCACCTACGAGCAGTACTTC. As protein: CASSYTSGGTYEQYF.

This clone was detected a few times. The chain couples TRBV29-1 to TRBJ1-1, with a possible D match to TRBD1 (5 bases). CDR3 length: 13 amino acids. Trimming stripped 4 bases from V and 5 bases from J, with 14 bases between. In germline, CDR1 is SQVTM, CDR2 ANQGSEA. In DNA, the CDR3 is TGCAGCGTTGTAGACAGCCGGGAAACTGAAGCTTTCTTT. Its protein is CSVVDSRETEAFF.

This CDR3 reads CASSIPRTGSYGYTF. For the CDR3, the DNA is TGTGCCAGCAGCATCCCTAGGACAGGGAGCTATGGCTACACCTTC. The chain couples TRBV7-9 to TRBJ1-2; 8 bases fit TRBD1. The CDR3 sequence is 15 residues long. Trimming cost V 5 bases and J 4 bases; bases outside gene matches: 9. Per the germline V gene, CDR1 is SEHNR and CDR2 is FQNEAQ (reference sequence).

This chain joins TRBV7-9 and TRBJ1-3; D remains unclear. Trimming took 7 bases from V and 0 from J, leaving 16 bases between them. Germline CDR1 is SEHNR and CDR2 is FQNEAQ (reference sequence). The CDR3 consists of 16 residues. In DNA form, the CDR3 reads TGTGCCAGCAACCCTCGGGGAGGGCCCTCTGGAAACACCATATATTTT. Translated, it gives CASNPRGGPSGNTIYF.

The chain uses TRBV4-3 and TRBJ2-7, with a possible D match to TRBD1 (5 bases). V was shortened by 0 bases and J by 2 bases, with 17 bases between the two germline ends. The germline CDR1 and CDR2 sequences are LGHNA and YSLEER. The CDR3 totals 17 residues. CDR3 sequence: CASSQDGRVTGTYEQYF. CDR3 sequence (DNA): TGCGCCAGCAGCCAAGATGGCCGGGTTACAGGAACCTACGAGCAGTACTTC.

The gene calls are TRBV7-8 and TRBJ2-2; the match to TRBD1 covers 9 bases. The CDR3 covers 16 residues. V shed 4 bases and J 8 bases; nucleotides not matched to a gene: 11. The germline V gene has CDR1 SGHVS and CDR2 FQNEAQ. CDR3 DNA sequence: TGTGCCAGCAGCTACCCCCGGGACAGGGCAAGAGGGGAGCTGTTTTTT. Translating it yields CASSYPRDRARGELFF.

The gene calls are TRBV7-9 and TRBJ2-2; 9 positions agree with TRBD1. The CDR3 length is 15 residues. From germline, CDR1 is SEHNR and CDR2 FQNEAQ (reference sequence). V shed 4 bases and J 7 bases; nucleotides not matched to a gene: 7. CDR3 amino acids: CASSSVQGAGGELFF. CDR3 DNA sequence: TGTGCCAGCAGCTCGGTACAGGGGGCTGGCGGGGAGCTGTTTTTT. Complete variable domain (other parts from reference TRBV7-9 and TRBJ2-2): DTGVSQNPRHKITKRGQNVTFRCDPISEHNRLYWYRQTLGQGPEFLTYFQNEAQLEKSRLLSDRFSAERPKGSFSTLEIQRTEQGDSAMYLCASSSVQGAGGELFFGEGSRLTVL.